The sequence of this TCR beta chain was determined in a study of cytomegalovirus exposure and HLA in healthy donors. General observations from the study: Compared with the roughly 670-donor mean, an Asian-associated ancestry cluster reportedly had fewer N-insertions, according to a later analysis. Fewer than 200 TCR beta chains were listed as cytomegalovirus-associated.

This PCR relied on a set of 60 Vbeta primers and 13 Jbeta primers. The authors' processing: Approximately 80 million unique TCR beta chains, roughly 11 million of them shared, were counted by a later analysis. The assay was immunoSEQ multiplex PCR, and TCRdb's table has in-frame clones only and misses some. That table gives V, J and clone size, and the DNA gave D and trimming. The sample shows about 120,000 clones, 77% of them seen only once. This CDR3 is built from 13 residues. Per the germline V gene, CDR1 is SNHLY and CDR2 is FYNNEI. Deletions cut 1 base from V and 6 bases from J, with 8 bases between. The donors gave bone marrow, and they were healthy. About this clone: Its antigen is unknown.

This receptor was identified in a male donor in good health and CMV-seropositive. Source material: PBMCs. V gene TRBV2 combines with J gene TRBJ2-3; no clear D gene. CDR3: CASSEVPPDTQYF. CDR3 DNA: TGTGCCAGCAGTGAAGTCCCTCCCGATACGCAGTATTTT. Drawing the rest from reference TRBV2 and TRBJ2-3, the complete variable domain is EPEVTQTPSHQVTQMGQEVILRCVPISNHLYFYWYRQILGQKVEFLVSFYNNEISEKSEIFDDQFSVERPDGSNFTLKIRSTKLEDSAMYFCASSEVPPDTQYFGPGTRLTVL.